The 30 T cell receptor beta chains below come from one sample, sequenced in a study of shared clonotypes between healthy human individuals. TCRdb's table, derived via immunoSEQ multiplex PCR, lists solely in-frame clones and lacks some. The table lists over 950,000 clones, about 72% of them singletons, with approximately 0.9% in the top ten. The sample taken for sequencing was memory CD4+ T cells from PBMCs. Sample subset: CD45RA-negative fraction. All receptors come from a young man in good health. Some clones in this sample may be carry-over from other donors' samples.

This clone was seen only a few times. The chain couples TRBV5-1 to TRBJ2-1; 11 positions match TRBD2. This CDR3 spans 14 amino acids. J was trimmed by 5 bases and V by 7 bases; bases with no gene match: 5. The germline V gene has CDR1 SGHRS and CDR2 YFSETQ. As DNA, the CDR3 is TGCGCCAGCTCGACTAGCGGGAAGGACAATGAGCAGTTCTTC. This codes for CASSTSGKDNEQFF.

This chain links TRBV5-4 with TRBJ2-7; 11 nucleotides line up with TRBD2. The CDR3 length is 16 residues. Per germline, CDR1 SGHNT and CDR2 YYREEE (reference sequence). Unmatched junction bases numbered 8, after V lost 2 bases and J lost 4 bases. CDR3 in DNA: TGTGCCAGCAGCTTAGGGACTAGCGGCCTAATTTACGAGCAGTACTTC. Encoded protein: CASSLGTSGLIYEQYF.

The chain uses TRBV27 and TRBJ1-5; no reliable D call. From germline, CDR1 is MNHEY and CDR2 SMNVEV (reference sequence). V was clipped by 2 bases and J by 3 bases, with 8 bases between them. The CDR3 contains 14 residues. Here the CDR3 reads CASSLGGFNQPQHF. The CDR3 coding sequence is TGTGCCAGCAGTTTAGGAGGGTTCAATCAGCCCCAGCATTTT.

The genes are TRBV7-2 and TRBJ2-7, with 10 bases identical to TRBD2. Germline-derived CDR1 and CDR2 are SGHTA and FQGNSA. Trimming removed 1 base from V and 2 bases from J; junction bases left unmatched: 8. The CDR3 has 17 amino acids. In DNA form, the CDR3 reads TGTGCCAGCAGCTTAGTTTCTAGCGGGAGCCAACCCTACGAGCAGTACTTC. This sequence encodes CASSLVSSGSQPYEQYF. The full variable domain, in which reference TRBV7-2 and TRBJ2-7 provide the parts outside the CDR3, is GAGVSQSPSNKVTEKGKDVELRCDPISGHTALYWYRQSLGQGLEFLIYFQGNSAPDKSGLPSDRFSAERTGGSVSTLTIQRTQQEDSAVYLCASSLVSSGSQPYEQYFGPGTRLTVT.

The CDR3 loop reads CASSALGGEQFF. In nucleotides, the CDR3 is TGCGCCAGCAGTGCCCTGGGGGGTGAGCAGTTCTTC. The V gene is TRBV10-2, the J gene TRBJ2-1; D possibly corresponds to TRBD2 (6 bases). The V gene lost 4 bases and the J gene lost 9 bases, with 10 bases spanning the gap. The CDR3 consists of 12 residues. CDR1 and CDR2 (germline): WSHSY, SAAADI.

The chain combines TRBV2 with TRBJ2-5; D tentatively reads TRBD1 or TRBD2 (5 bases each). In germline, CDR1 is SNHLY, CDR2 FYNNEI. V was cut by 3 bases and J by 0 bases, with 11 bases left in between. The CDR3 runs 15 residues. CDR3 nucleotides: TGTGCCAGCAGTGAGGGGACGAGCGACCAAGAGACCCAGTACTTC. Translating it yields CASSEGTSDQETQYF. Full variable domain (missing parts from reference TRBV2 and TRBJ2-5): EPEVTQTPSHQVTQMGQEVILRCVPISNHLYFYWYRQILGQKVEFLVSFYNNEISEKSEIFDDQFSVERPDGSNFTLKIRSTKLEDSAMYFCASSEGTSDQETQYFGPGTRLLVL.

J is TRBJ2-3 and V is TRBV11-2; 11 bases agree with TRBD2. This CDR3 is 17 amino acids long. V shed 5 bases and J 0 bases; nucleotides not matched to a gene: 7. The germline gives CDR1 SGHAT, CDR2 FQNNGV. The CDR3 DNA reads as TGTGCCAGCAGCAATAGCGGGAGGGCCTCAAGCACAGATACGCAGTATTTT. Its protein is CASSNSGRASSTDTQYF.

The CDR3 loop is CASSSPKKNSYEQYF. CDR3 coding DNA: TGTGCCAGCAGTTCCCCAAAGAAGAACTCCTACGAGCAGTACTTC. The V call is TRBV6-6, the J call TRBJ2-7; no clear D. The CDR3 runs to 15 residues. V was pared by 4 bases and J by 0 bases, with 13 bases between. Germline lookup yields CDR1 MNHNY and CDR2 SVGAGI (reference sequence).

The chain is built from TRBV11-2 and TRBJ2-3; D unresolved. With 0 bases removed from V and 2 bases from J, the gap between germline ends came to 6 bases. Germline lookup yields CDR1 SGHAT and CDR2 FQNNGV. The CDR3 is 14 amino acids. The DNA for the CDR3 is TGTGCCAGCAGCTTAGAGATCAACACAGATACGCAGTATTTT. Amino acid sequence: CASSLEINTDTQYF. The whole variable domain, remainder taken from reference TRBV11-2 and TRBJ2-3, is EAGVAQSPRYKIIEKRQSVAFWCNPISGHATLYWYQQILGQGPKLLIQFQNNGVVDDSQLPKDRFSAERLKGVDSTLKIQPAKLEDSAVYLCASSLEINTDTQYFGPGTRLTVL.

This sequence joins TRBV7-2 and TRBJ2-1; no reliable D call. This CDR3 has 15 residues. With 2 bases removed from V and 8 bases from J, the gap between germline ends came to 16 bases. Germline CDR1 reads SGHTA; CDR2 reads FQGNSA. CDR3 nucleotides: TGTGCCAGCAGCTTAAGCGTCACACTACAATATGAGCAGTTCTTC. Residues: CASSLSVTLQYEQFF. The full variable domain, with the rest looked up from reference TRBV7-2 and TRBJ2-1, is GAGVSQSPSNKVTEKGKDVELRCDPISGHTALYWYRQSLGQGLEFLIYFQGNSAPDKSGLPSDRFSAERTGGSVSTLTIQRTQQEDSAVYLCASSLSVTLQYEQFFGPGTRLTVL.

The rearrangement links TRBV5-4 to TRBJ1-2; a weak D match, TRBD1 (6 bases). V was trimmed by 4 bases and J by 0 bases, leaving 13 bases between them. This CDR3 region has 15 residues. CDR1 and CDR2 (germline): SGHNT, YYREEE (reference sequence). CDR3: CASSVRGEANYGYTF. The CDR3 bases are TGTGCCAGCAGCGTGAGGGGGGAGGCTAACTATGGCTACACCTTC.

V gene TRBV10-1 combines with J gene TRBJ2-3; TRBD1 matches 10 bases. V shed 5 bases and J 3 bases; nucleotides not matched to a gene: 8. Germline assignment: CDR1 WNHNN and CDR2 SYGVQD (reference sequence). The CDR3 runs to 16 residues. The CDR3 protein is CASSSQDRGRTDTQYF. CDR3 in DNA: TGCGCCAGCAGTTCTCAGGACAGGGGGAGAACAGATACGCAGTATTTT.

This clone was found once. J is TRBJ2-5 and V is TRBV5-1; the D is unclear. Trimming removed 0 bases from V and 5 bases from J, with 11 bases in between. This CDR3 is 14 amino acids long. From germline, CDR1 is SGHRS and CDR2 YFSETQ. Here the CDR3 DNA reads TGCGCCAGCAGCTTGGTACAGTTCCGGGAGACCCAGTACTTC. Its protein is CASSLVQFRETQYF.

This chain connects TRBV7-2 to TRBJ2-1, with 10 bases matching TRBD2. Unmatched junction bases numbered 4, after V lost 6 bases and J lost 2 bases. CDR3 length equals 15 residues. Germline CDR1 is SGHTA and CDR2 is FQGNSA. DNA for the CDR3: TGTGCCAGCAGGTATACTAGCGGGGCCTACAATGAGCAGTTCTTC. Translated: CASRYTSGAYNEQFF.

V gene TRBV6-6 combines with J gene TRBJ2-7, with 9 positions matching TRBD2. The germline gives CDR1 MNHNY, CDR2 SVGAGI (reference sequence). V was clipped by 9 bases and J by 3 bases; unmatched bases: 9. CDR3 length equals 14 residues. In DNA form, the CDR3 reads TGTGCCAGTTCTATAGCGGGAGTGGGCTACGAGCAGTACTTC. It encodes CASSIAGVGYEQYF.

The rearrangement uses TRBV7-3 and TRBJ2-7; D is possibly TRBD2 (6 bases). The V gene lost 6 bases and the J gene lost 7 bases, with 16 bases spanning the gap. This CDR3 spans 13 amino acids. Germline CDR1 is SGHTA and CDR2 is FQGTGA. In nucleotides, the CDR3 is TGTGCCAGCAGTCGCGGGATTCACGATGAGCAGTACTTC. Translated: CASSRGIHDEQYF.

V is TRBV5-1 and J is TRBJ1-1; D gene ambiguous. Trimming shortened V by 4 bases and J by 6 bases, and 19 bases separated the two germline ends. Germline V lookup: CDR1 SGHRS, CDR2 YFSETQ. CDR3 length: 15 residues. CDR3 sequence reads: CASSADMRGLAEAFF. The DNA of the CDR3 is TGCGCCAGCAGCGCCGACATGAGAGGGTTGGCTGAAGCTTTCTTT. Filled out from reference TRBV5-1 and TRBJ1-1, the complete variable domain reads KAGVTQTPRYLIKTRGQQVTLSCSPISGHRSVSWYQQTPGQGLQFLFEYFSETQRNKGNFPGRFSGRQFSNSRSEMNVSTLELGDSALYLCASSADMRGLAEAFFGQGTRLTVV.

V usage is TRBV7-9 and J usage is TRBJ2-5, with D possibly TRBD2 on 5 matching bases. Germline V gene lookup returns CDR1 SEHNR and CDR2 FQNEAQ (reference sequence). Trimming took off 7 bases at V and 1 base at J, with 13 bases between the two ends. The CDR3 covers 14 residues. CDR3 coding DNA: TGTGCCAGCACCCGGGCCGGGGTCCAAGAGACCCAGTACTTC. Amino acid sequence: CASTRAGVQETQYF.

This clone was recorded only once. The V gene is TRBV5-1, the J gene TRBJ1-2; TRBD1 agrees at 8 bases. The CDR3 covers 16 residues. The V segment lost 4 bases and the J segment 7 bases; nucleotides outside the gene matches: 15. Germline V CDR1 and CDR2: SGHRS, YFSETQ. The CDR3 DNA follows: TGCGCCAGCAGCGGAATGACAGGGGCCCCTATGGCTGGCTACACCTTC. Protein product: CASSGMTGAPMAGYTF. The full variable domain, rest sourced from reference TRBV5-1 and TRBJ1-2, is KAGVTQTPRYLIKTRGQQVTLSCSPISGHRSVSWYQQTPGQGLQFLFEYFSETQRNKGNFPGRFSGRQFSNSRSEMNVSTLELGDSALYLCASSGMTGAPMAGYTFGSGTRLTVV.

This clone appeared once. This chain links TRBV6-5 with TRBJ1-5; D ambiguous. The length of the CDR3 is 15 residues. V was cut by 5 bases and J by 0 bases, with 11 bases left in between. The germline V gene has CDR1 MNHEY and CDR2 SVGAGI. DNA for the CDR3: TGTGCCAGCAGTAGAGGAGCAGATAGCAATCAGCCCCAGCATTTT. Protein sequence: CASSRGADSNQPQHF.

The chain employs TRBV18 and TRBJ2-3, with a tentative D call TRBD1 (5 bases). CDR1 is KGHSH and CDR2 is LQKENI in the germline V gene. This CDR3 is built from 17 residues. The germline V and J ends were trimmed by 2 bases and 0 bases, with 15 bases remaining between them. The CDR3 coding sequence is TGTGCCAGCTCACCAAATTCGGCAGGGCTTAGCACAGATACGCAGTATTTT. Residues: CASSPNSAGLSTDTQYF.

The chain is built from TRBV30 and TRBJ1-1; D not resolved. V was shortened by 5 bases and J by 0 bases, with 13 bases between the two germline ends. The CDR3 is made up of 14 amino acids. Looked up from germline, CDR1 is GTSNPN and CDR2 is SVGIG (reference sequence). Written as DNA, the CDR3 is TGTGCCTGGGGTCCCCCTGTCATGAACACTGAAGCTTTCTTT. This translates into CAWGPPVMNTEAFF.

The chain carries TRBV5-4 and TRBJ2-1; the D gene is possibly TRBD2 (6 bases). Germline loops: CDR1 SGHNT, CDR2 YYREEE (reference sequence). CDR3 size: 14 residues. V shed 10 bases and J shed 8 bases, with 22 bases lying between them. The DNA for the CDR3 is TGTGCCTGGAAAGGAGGGCACAAGGAATATGAGCAGTTCTTC. Translation: CAWKGGHKEYEQFF.

Of note for this clone: A read error may explain this, as a much larger clone is one base away. The V call is TRBV5-5, the J call TRBJ2-5; D ambiguous. Between the trimmed V and J ends, which lost 4 bases and 1 base, there was a span of 2 bases. Germline CDR1 SGHKS, CDR2 YYEKEE (reference sequence). This CDR3 is built from 11 residues. The CDR3 region is CASSPQETQYF. CDR3 DNA: TGTGCCAGCAGCCCCCAAGAGACCCAGTACTTC.

With regard to this clone: A far larger clone is off by one base, so a read error is likely. CDR3 sequence (DNA): TGCAGCGTCTCCCTCGGGACAGGGGGCACTGAAGCTTTCTTT. It codes for CSVSLGTGGTEAFF. The gene calls are TRBV29-1 and TRBJ1-1, with 11 bases that match TRBD1. This CDR3 comprises 14 residues. With 6 bases clipped from V and 4 bases from J, the junction kept 7 bases outside the gene matches. Germline loops: CDR1 SQVTM, CDR2 ANQGSEA.

The rearrangement links TRBV4-3 to TRBJ1-4, with D possibly being TRBD1 (5 bases). This CDR3 is built from 18 residues. In germline, CDR1 is LGHNA, CDR2 YSLEER. The germline V and J ends were trimmed by 0 bases and 8 bases, with 22 bases remaining between them. CDR3 in amino acids: CASSQDNIAGGVGEKLFF. CDR3 bases: TGCGCCAGCAGCCAAGATAACATAGCGGGGGGGGTTGGCGAAAAACTGTTTTTT.

This clone appeared once. The chain is built from TRBV6-1 and TRBJ1-3; tentative D call: TRBD1 (5 bases). Germline CDR1 reads MNHNS; CDR2 reads SASEGT. The CDR3 covers 16 residues. V lost 2 bases, J lost 0 bases, and 11 bases lay in between. The CDR3 loop is CASSEFGAFSGNTIYF. The CDR3 DNA reads as TGTGCCAGCAGTGAATTTGGGGCTTTCTCTGGAAACACCATATATTTT.

The V gene is TRBV10-3, the J gene TRBJ1-1; no definite D call. Per germline, CDR1 ENHRY and CDR2 SYGVKD. V was shortened by 0 bases and J by 1 base, with 9 bases between the two germline ends. CDR3 size: 15 residues. The CDR3 coding sequence is TGTGCCATCAGTGAGTCTCTCGTGGGGAACACTGAAGCTTTCTTT. Translating it yields CAISESLVGNTEAFF.

The rearrangement links TRBV6-1 to TRBJ2-3, with a weak D call TRBD2 (5 bases). The germline V gene encodes CDR1 MNHNS and CDR2 SASEGT. The V and J ends lost 3 bases and 3 bases respectively, with 7 bases between them. The length of the CDR3 is 13 residues. Here the CDR3 DNA reads TGTGCCAGCAGTGACGAGGGTACAGATACGCAGTATTTT. As protein: CASSDEGTDTQYF.

The V call is TRBV27, the J call TRBJ2-2, with D tentatively TRBD2 (5 bases). V gave up 6 bases and J gave up 2 bases, with 16 bases separating them. Per the germline V gene, CDR1 is MNHEY and CDR2 is SMNVEV (reference sequence). CDR3 length equals 16 residues. CDR3 nucleotide sequence: TGTGCCAGCAGCCCCTGGGGTAGCGAAAACACCGGGGAGCTGTTTTTT. Translating gives CASSPWGSENTGELFF.